What follows describes a single T cell receptor beta chain. This record belongs to a study of blood T cell repertoires in COVID-19. Trimming at V came to 4 bases and at J to 3 bases, leaving 8 bases not matched to a gene. The CDR3 sequence is 16 residues long. In germline, CDR1 is LNHDA, CDR2 SQIVND (reference sequence). The table came from immunoSEQ multiplex PCR; TCRdb's copy has only in-frame clones and leaves some out. This table holds roughly 290,000 clones, more than 75% found once. The sample was peripheral blood. The receptor comes from a woman aged 25 to 45 who had recovered from COVID-19. The V gene is TRBV19, the J gene TRBJ2-5; 10 positions agree with TRBD1. CDR3 residues: CASSTGTGEAEETQYF. In DNA form, the CDR3 reads TGTGCCAGTAGTACGGGGACAGGGGAGGCTGAAGAGACCCAGTACTTC.